Shown below are 11 T cell receptor beta chains from a single sample sequenced in a study of shared clonotypes between healthy human individuals (TCRdb year 2020). Preparation of the library involved the immunoSEQ multiplex PCR assay. TCRdb re-hosts the immuneACCESS table, in-frame sequences only. Its copies lack some clones; in the studies checked, an unresolved V gene accounts for under half of them, and the cause for the rest is not known. This sample lists fewer than 1.6 million clones; approximately 98.5% were detected once. The ten largest clones represent 0.36% of the sample. Sequencing input: naive CD4+ T cells sorted from blood. The label giving this sample's cell subset or site can be read as: CD45RA+ positively selected. The receptor set was obtained from a man younger than 45 in good health.

The J gene is TRBJ2-1, the V gene TRBV9; 9 bases match TRBD2. V trimming: 0 bases; J trimming: 10 bases; junction bases outside the gene matches: 11. CDR1 SGDLS and CDR2 YYNGEE come from the germline V gene. The CDR3 is 16 amino acids. The DNA of the CDR3 is TGTGCCAGCAGCGTAGCGGGTAGCGGGAGTTTCAGGGAGCAGTTCTTC. This sequence encodes CASSVAGSGSFREQFF.

The gene calls are TRBV19 and TRBJ1-2; the match to TRBD1 covers 10 bases. V lost 3 bases and J lost 2; bases outside the gene matches: 9. The CDR3 sequence is 17 residues long. The germline CDR1 and CDR2 sequences are LNHDA and SQIVND (reference sequence). The CDR3 protein is CASSILPGQGTNYGYTF. CDR3 nucleotide sequence: TGTGCCAGTAGTATCTTACCGGGACAGGGGACCAACTATGGCTACACCTTC.

This chain links TRBV28 with TRBJ2-1; D is unclear. The CDR3 covers 15 residues. The germline V gene has CDR1 MDHEN and CDR2 SYDVKM. Trimming took 8 bases from V and 2 from J, leaving 16 bases between them. CDR3 sequence reads: CASRGTLVTYNEQFF. The CDR3 DNA follows: TGTGCCAGCCGAGGTACCTTGGTCACCTACAATGAGCAGTTCTTC.

This chain links TRBV18 with TRBJ1-2, with TRBD1 identical over 9 bases. This CDR3 has 13 residues. Germline V lookup: CDR1 KGHSH, CDR2 LQKENI. V lost 5 bases to trimming and J lost 4 bases; unmatched junction nucleotides: 2. Here the CDR3 reads CASSVDRGYGYTF. As DNA, the CDR3 is TGTGCCAGCTCAGTGGACAGGGGCTATGGCTACACCTTC. Combining the CDR3 with reference TRBV18 and TRBJ1-2 gives the whole variable domain NAGVMQNPRHLVRRRGQEARLRCSPMKGHSHVYWYRQLPEEGLKFMVYLQKENIIDESGMPKERFSAEFPKEGPSILRIQQVVRGDSAAYFCASSVDRGYGYTFGSGTRLTVV.

The rearrangement joins TRBV30 to TRBJ2-1; D possibly corresponds to TRBD2 (6 bases). CDR3 length equals 14 residues. Germline CDR1 and CDR2: GTSNPN and SVGIG (reference sequence). The ends were cut back, 3 bases at V and 6 bases at J, with 15 bases in the middle. As DNA, the CDR3 is TGTGCCTGGAGATGGGGGGAATGGGGCAATGAGCAGTTCTTC. Protein: CAWRWGEWGNEQFF.

The chain uses TRBV5-1 and TRBJ2-2; 8 bases are a match to TRBD2. Germline trimming cut 1 base from V and 0 bases from J; bases unmatched to any gene: 5. The CDR3 is 17 amino acids. CDR1 is SGHRS and CDR2 is YFSETQ in the germline V gene. The CDR3 is CASSLTSGGANTGELFF. The CDR3 nucleotides are TGCGCCAGCAGCTTGACTAGCGGAGGCGCGAACACCGGGGAGCTGTTTTTT.

The chain is built from TRBV25-1 and TRBJ1-5, with no clear D. This CDR3 is built from 14 residues. Germline assignment: CDR1 MGHDK and CDR2 SYGVNS. Trimming took off 6 bases at V and 4 bases at J, with 13 bases between the two ends. The CDR3 DNA reads TGTGCCAGCAGCTCCACTGGATCGAATCAGCCCCAGCATTTT. Amino acids: CASSSTGSNQPQHF. The full variable domain, completed using reference TRBV25-1 and TRBJ1-5, is EADIYQTPRYLVIGTGKKITLECSQTMGHDKMYWYQQDPGMELHLIHYSYGVNSTEKGDLSSESTVSRIRTEHFPLTLESARPSHTSQYLCASSSTGSNQPQHFGDGTRLSIL.

This sequence joins TRBV2 and TRBJ2-7; a weak D match, TRBD1 (5 bases). Germline loops: CDR1 SNHLY, CDR2 FYNNEI. Trimming shortened V by 1 base and J by 3 bases, and 7 bases separated the two germline ends. There are 13 residues in the CDR3. The CDR3 loop reads CASSEGTNYEQYF. The CDR3 DNA follows: TGTGCCAGCAGTGAAGGGACAAACTACGAGCAGTACTTC.

The chain is built from TRBV5-4 and TRBJ2-4; 8 bases are shared with TRBD1. CDR3 size: 14 residues. The ends lost 3 bases at V and 7 bases at J; junction bases unmatched: 6. Germline CDR1 is SGHNT and CDR2 is YYREEE (reference sequence). The CDR3 sequence is CASSSRTGPNIQYF. CDR3 sequence (DNA): TGTGCCAGCAGCTCCAGGACAGGGCCTAACATTCAGTACTTC.

This clone was picked up one time. The chain has TRBV29-1 and TRBJ2-2; a possible D gene is TRBD1 (6 bases). Trimming stripped 7 bases from V and 3 bases from J, with 15 bases between. Germline CDR1 SQVTM, CDR2 ANQGSEA. The CDR3 runs 14 residues. The CDR3 DNA reads TGCAGCGCCTCGAACAGGGTGGACACCGGGGAGCTGTTTTTT. Translating gives CSASNRVDTGELFF.

The rearrangement links TRBV6-5 to TRBJ2-7; 10 nucleotides agree with TRBD1. Germline-derived CDR1 and CDR2 are MNHEY and SVGAGI. J gave up 2 bases and V 6 bases, and 1 base lay outside the gene matches. The CDR3 is 13 amino acids. The CDR3 coding sequence is TGTGCCAGCAGAGGGACAGGGGCCTACGAGCAGTACTTC. It is translated as CASRGTGAYEQYF.